This is a list of T cell receptor beta chains from one sample in a study of blood T cell repertoires in COVID-19. Using immunoSEQ multiplex PCR, the repertoire was profiled, and TCRdb retains in-frame clones only, with some absent. The sample contains approximately 450,000 clones, 70% to 90% of which appear only once. What was sequenced was PBMCs or T cells enriched from blood (not recorded which). Every receptor here comes from a young woman with acute COVID-19. CDR3s include the opening cysteine and the closing phenylalanine or tryptophan. The D gene is left open where the match is weak. Some rows mark clone size as missing; the rest say once, few, many or name a class of expanded clone.

j_gene	v_gene	d_gene	abundance	CDR3aa	CDR3nt
TRBJ2-2	TRBV4-1	TRBD2	.	CASSPYDSGSTGELFF	TGCGCCAGCAGCCCATACGATAGCGGGAGCACCGGGGAGCTGTTTTTT
TRBJ2-1	TRBV11-3	.	.	CASSYEAGEQFF	TGTGCCAGCAGCTATGAGGCCGGTGAGCAGTTCTTC
TRBJ1-5	TRBV7-2	.	once	CASSPTGGRDQPQHF	TGTGCCAGCAGCCCAACGGGGGGACGTGATCAGCCCCAGCATTTT
TRBJ1-5	TRBV7-2	.	once	CASSLAPGAQPQHF	TGTGCCAGCAGCTTAGCGCCAGGGGCTCAGCCCCAGCATTTT
TRBJ2-3	TRBV28	TRBD1	.	CASSRPGQGTDTQYF	TGTGCCAGCAGCCGACCGGGACAGGGAACAGATACGCAGTATTTT
TRBJ2-2	TRBV29-1	TRBD1	.	CSVGTGSGELFF	TGCAGCGTTGGGACAGGGTCCGGGGAGCTGTTTTTT
TRBJ2-7	TRBV27	TRBD1	.	CASSWDGQGTGMYF	TGTGCCAGCAGTTGGGACGGACAGGGTACGGGGATGTACTTC
TRBJ2-2	TRBV19	.	.	CASSPGTLFTGELFF	TGTGCCAGTAGTCCCGGGACTCTCTTCACCGGGGAGCTGTTTTTT
TRBJ2-5	TRBV9	TRBD2	.	CASSGGTSGETQYF	TGTGCCAGCAGCGGCGGGACTAGCGGGGAGACCCAGTACTTC
TRBJ2-3	TRBV18	.	.	CASSPGSESTDTQYF	TGTGCCAGCTCACCAGGTAGCGAAAGCACAGATACGCAGTATTTT
TRBJ2-3	TRBV14	.	.	CASAGLNTDTQYF	TGTGCCAGCGCGGGACTCAACACAGATACGCAGTATTTT
TRBJ2-3	TRBV9	TRBD2	.	CASSVSSGTTDTQYF	TGTGCCAGCAGCGTATCTAGCGGCACCACAGATACGCAGTATTTT
TRBJ1-6	TRBV7-3	.	.	CASSLQGTNNSPLHF	TGTGCCAGCAGCTTACAGGGTACGAATAATTCACCCCTCCACTTT
TRBJ1-1	TRBV5-6	.	.	CASSSQGLTEAFF	TGTGCCAGCAGTTCTCAGGGTCTCACTGAAGCTTTCTTT
TRBJ2-2	TRBV29-1	TRBD2	.	CSASGGARTGELFF	TGCAGCGCCTCCGGGGGGGCTCGCACCGGGGAGCTGTTTTTT
TRBJ2-7	TRBV14	.	.	CASSQGTSSYEQYF	TGTGCCAGCAGTCAAGGGACTTCCAGCTACGAGCAGTACTTC
TRBJ1-6	TRBV27	TRBD1	.	CASSIMGTGNSPLHF	TGTGCCAGCAGTATTATGGGGACAGGGAATTCACCCCTCCACTTT
TRBJ2-3	TRBV4-1	TRBD2	.	CASNHLAGGRTDTQYF	TGCGCCAGCAACCATCTCGCGGGGGGGCGTACAGATACGCAGTATTTT
TRBJ2-7	TRBV6-5	TRBD1	.	CASEGTDLNEQYF	TGTGCCAGCGAAGGGACAGACCTCAACGAGCAGTACTTC